This TCR beta chain came from a study of OX40 agonist ivuxolimab in advanced cancers. Study details: The dose-escalation cohort had hepatocellular carcinoma, melanoma, renal cell or head and neck cancer. With a range of roughly 20 to 80, age averaged approximately 60 years, and about 83% were male.

Method: immunoSEQ multiplex PCR; TCRdb's copy keeps in-frame clones and lacks some. Among about 40,000 clones listed, around 90% were seen once. Trimming cost V 3 bases and J 1 base, with 13 bases left between them. The length of the CDR3 is 15 residues. Germline CDR1 is SGDLS and CDR2 is YYNGEE. This specimen consisted of CD4+ or CD8+ T cells sorted from blood, obtained in a trial of the OX40 agonist ivuxolimab. The receptor comes from an adult with an advanced solid tumor such as melanoma, head and neck, liver or kidney cancer. The chain uses TRBV9 and TRBJ1-1; the D gene is possibly TRBD1 (5 bases). In nucleotides, the CDR3 is TGTGCCAGCAGCGCCAAGTCGGGGGGGAACACTGAAGCTTTCTTT. Its translation is CASSAKSGGNTEAFF.